The following is a T cell receptor beta chain sequence with its context. Its antigen is not identified. Individual cDNA molecules received unique molecular identifiers during library preparation. TCRdb ran MiXCR on the 5' RACE reads and lists one entry per CDR3 protein. The table shows around 25,000 distinct CDR3 sequences, with less than 7% occurring only once. This sample was taken from a study of early T cells in non-severe SARS-CoV-2 infection. For the study at large: With bulk RNA from unsorted whole blood as input, sequencing yielded unpaired chains. General observations from the study: VDJdb-based annotation leaned toward anti-spike CD8 responses and missed private and CD4 specificities.

The length of the CDR3 is 18 residues. V was clipped by 4 bases and J by 4 bases; unmatched bases: 15. Germline loops: CDR1 SGHVS, CDR2 FNYEAQ. This receptor was identified in an adult who was a healthcare worker with PCR-confirmed SARS-CoV-2 infection or an uninfected control (not recorded which). The chain is built from TRBV7-6 and TRBJ2-2, with 7 bases lining up with TRBD1. What was sequenced was whole blood. CDR3 sequence: CASSSPLTGAGSTGELFF. DNA of the CDR3: TGTGCCAGCAGCTCACCCCTCACAGGGGCGGGTAGCACCGGGGAGCTGTTTTTT.